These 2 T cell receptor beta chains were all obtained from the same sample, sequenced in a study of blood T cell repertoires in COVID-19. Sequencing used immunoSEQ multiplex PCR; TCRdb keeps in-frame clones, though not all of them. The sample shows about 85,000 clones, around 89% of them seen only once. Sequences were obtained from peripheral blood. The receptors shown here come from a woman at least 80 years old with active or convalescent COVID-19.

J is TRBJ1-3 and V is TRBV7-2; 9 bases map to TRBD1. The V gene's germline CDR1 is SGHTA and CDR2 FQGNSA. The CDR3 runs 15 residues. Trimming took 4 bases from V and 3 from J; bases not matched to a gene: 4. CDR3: CASSWGQGDGNTIYF. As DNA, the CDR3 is TGTGCCAGCAGCTGGGGACAGGGAGATGGAAACACCATATATTTT.

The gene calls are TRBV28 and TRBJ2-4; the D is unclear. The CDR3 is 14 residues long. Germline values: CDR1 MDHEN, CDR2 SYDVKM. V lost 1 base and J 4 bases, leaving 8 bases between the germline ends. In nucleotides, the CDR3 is TGTGCCAGCAGTTTATTACAGCTTAAAAACATTCAGTACTTC. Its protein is CASSLLQLKNIQYF.